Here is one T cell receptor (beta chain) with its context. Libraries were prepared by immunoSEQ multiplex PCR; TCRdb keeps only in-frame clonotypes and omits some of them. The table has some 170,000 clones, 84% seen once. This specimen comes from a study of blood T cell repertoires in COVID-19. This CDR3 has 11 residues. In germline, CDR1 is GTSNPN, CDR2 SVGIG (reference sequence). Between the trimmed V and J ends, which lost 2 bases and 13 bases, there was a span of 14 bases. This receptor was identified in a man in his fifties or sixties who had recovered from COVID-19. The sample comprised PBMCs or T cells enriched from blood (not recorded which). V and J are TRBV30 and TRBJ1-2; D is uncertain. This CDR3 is CAWSSEATCTF. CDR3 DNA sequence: TGTGCCTGGAGTTCGGAGGCAACCTGCACCTTC.